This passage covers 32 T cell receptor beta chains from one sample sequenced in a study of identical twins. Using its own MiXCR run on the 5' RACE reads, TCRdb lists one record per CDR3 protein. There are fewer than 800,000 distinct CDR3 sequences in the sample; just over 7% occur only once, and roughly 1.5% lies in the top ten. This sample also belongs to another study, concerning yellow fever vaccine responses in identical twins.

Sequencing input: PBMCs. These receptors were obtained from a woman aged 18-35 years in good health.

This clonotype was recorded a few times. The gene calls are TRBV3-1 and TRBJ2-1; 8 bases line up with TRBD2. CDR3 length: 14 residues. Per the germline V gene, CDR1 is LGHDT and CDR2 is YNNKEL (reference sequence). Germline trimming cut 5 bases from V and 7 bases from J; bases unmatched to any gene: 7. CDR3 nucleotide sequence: TGTGCCAGCAGCTTCGGGACTAGGGGTAATGAGCAGTTCTTC. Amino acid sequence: CASSFGTRGNEQFF.

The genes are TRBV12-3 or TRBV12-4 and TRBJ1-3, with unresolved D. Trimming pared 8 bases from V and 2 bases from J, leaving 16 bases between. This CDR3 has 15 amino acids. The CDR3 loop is CASGKVAGAGNTIYF. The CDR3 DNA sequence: TGTGCCAGCGGCAAAGTGGCAGGCGCTGGAAACACCATATATTTT.

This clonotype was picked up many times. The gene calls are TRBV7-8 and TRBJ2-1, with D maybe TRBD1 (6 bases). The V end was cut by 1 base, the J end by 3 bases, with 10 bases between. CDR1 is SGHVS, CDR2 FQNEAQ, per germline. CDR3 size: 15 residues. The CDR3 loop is CASSLGRTVYNEQFF. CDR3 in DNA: TGTGCCAGCAGCTTAGGGAGGACAGTCTACAATGAGCAGTTCTTC.

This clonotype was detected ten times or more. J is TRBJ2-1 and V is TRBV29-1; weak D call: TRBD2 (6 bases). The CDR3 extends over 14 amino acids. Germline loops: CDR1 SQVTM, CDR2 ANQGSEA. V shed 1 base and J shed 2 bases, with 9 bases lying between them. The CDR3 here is CSVEVRETYNEQFF. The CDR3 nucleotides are TGCAGCGTTGAAGTGCGGGAAACCTACAATGAGCAGTTCTTC.

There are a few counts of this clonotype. The CDR3 loop is CASSFVGWAAFF. The DNA for the CDR3 is TGTGCCAGCAGCTTTGTAGGGTGGGCAGCTTTCTTT. The chain has TRBV28 and TRBJ1-1; D is ambiguous. The CDR3 sequence is 12 residues long. Germline V gene data show CDR1 as MDHEN and CDR2 as SYDVKM. V was cut by 6 bases and J by 10 bases, with 15 bases left in between.

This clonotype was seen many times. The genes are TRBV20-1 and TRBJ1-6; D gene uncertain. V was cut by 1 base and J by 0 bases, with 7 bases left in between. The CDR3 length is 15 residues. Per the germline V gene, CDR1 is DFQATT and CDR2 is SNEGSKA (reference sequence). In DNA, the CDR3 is TGCAGTGCTAGAGGGCTGGGCTCCTATAATTCACCCCTCCACTTT. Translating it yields CSARGLGSYNSPLHF.

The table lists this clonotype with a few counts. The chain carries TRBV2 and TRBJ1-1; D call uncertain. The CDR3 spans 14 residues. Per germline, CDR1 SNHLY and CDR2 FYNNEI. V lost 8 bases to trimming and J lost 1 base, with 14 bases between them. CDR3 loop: CASVQTAGNTEAFF. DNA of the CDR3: TGTGCCAGCGTACAAACTGCGGGGAACACTGAAGCTTTCTTT.

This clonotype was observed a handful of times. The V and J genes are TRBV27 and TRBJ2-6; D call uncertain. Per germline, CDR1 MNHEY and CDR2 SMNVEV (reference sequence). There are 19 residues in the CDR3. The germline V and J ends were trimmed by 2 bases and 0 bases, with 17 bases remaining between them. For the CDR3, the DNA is TGTGCCAGCAGTTTACAAGTAAGAAACCACTTCTCTGGGGCCAACGTCCTGACTTTC. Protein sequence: CASSLQVRNHFSGANVLTF.

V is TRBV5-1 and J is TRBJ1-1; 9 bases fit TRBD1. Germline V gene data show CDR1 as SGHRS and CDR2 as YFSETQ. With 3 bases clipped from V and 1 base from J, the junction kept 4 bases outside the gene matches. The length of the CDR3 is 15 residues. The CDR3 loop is CASSSGDRENTEAFF. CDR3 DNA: TGCGCCAGCAGCTCGGGGGACAGGGAGAACACTGAAGCTTTCTTT.

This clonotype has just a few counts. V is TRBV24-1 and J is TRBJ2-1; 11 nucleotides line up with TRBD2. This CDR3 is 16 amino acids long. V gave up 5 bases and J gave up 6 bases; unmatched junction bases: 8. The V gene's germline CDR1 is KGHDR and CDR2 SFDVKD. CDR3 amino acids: CATSGPTSGDPNEQFF. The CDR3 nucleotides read TGTGCCACCAGTGGTCCGACTAGCGGGGACCCCAATGAGCAGTTCTTC.

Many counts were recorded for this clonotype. The CDR3 protein is CASSLRQGAGAEAFF. CDR3 coding DNA: TGTGCCAGCAGTTTAAGACAGGGGGCTGGGGCTGAAGCTTTCTTT. The chain recombines TRBV12-3 or TRBV12-4 with TRBJ1-1; TRBD1 matches at 10 bases. This CDR3 has 15 amino acids. J lost 6 bases, V lost 2 bases, and 6 bases had no gene match.

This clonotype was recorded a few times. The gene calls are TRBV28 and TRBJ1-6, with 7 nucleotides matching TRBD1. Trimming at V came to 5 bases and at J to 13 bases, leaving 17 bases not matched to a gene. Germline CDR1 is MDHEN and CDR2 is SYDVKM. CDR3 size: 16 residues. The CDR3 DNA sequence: TGTGCCAGCAGTCGCCAAGGGGGCTCGGCCCCGGCTCCCCTCCACTTT. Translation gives CASSRQGGSAPAPLHF.

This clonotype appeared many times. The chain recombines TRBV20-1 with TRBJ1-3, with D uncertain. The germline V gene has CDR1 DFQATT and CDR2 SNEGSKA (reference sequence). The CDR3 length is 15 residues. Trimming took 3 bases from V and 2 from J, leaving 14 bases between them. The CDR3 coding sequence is TGCAGTGCTAGTAGGCCGGGGAGGGCTGGAAACACCATATATTTT. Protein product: CSASRPGRAGNTIYF.

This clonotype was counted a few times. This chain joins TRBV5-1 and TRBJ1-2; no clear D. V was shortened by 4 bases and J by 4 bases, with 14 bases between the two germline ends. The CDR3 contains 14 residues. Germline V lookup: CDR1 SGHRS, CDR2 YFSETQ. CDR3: CASSHLPAAYGYTF. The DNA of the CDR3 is TGCGCCAGCAGCCACCTGCCGGCAGCCTATGGCTACACCTTC.

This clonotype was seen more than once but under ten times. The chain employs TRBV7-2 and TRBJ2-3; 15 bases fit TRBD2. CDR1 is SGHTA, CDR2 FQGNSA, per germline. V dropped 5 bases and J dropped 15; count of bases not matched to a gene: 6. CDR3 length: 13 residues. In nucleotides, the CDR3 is TGTGCCAGCAGCCGGACTAGCGGGGGGGGAAGCTATTTT. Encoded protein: CASSRTSGGGSYF.

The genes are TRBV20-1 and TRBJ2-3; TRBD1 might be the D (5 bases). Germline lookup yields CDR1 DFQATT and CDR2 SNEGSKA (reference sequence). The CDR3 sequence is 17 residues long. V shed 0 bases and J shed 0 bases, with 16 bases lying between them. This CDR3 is CSARENRPSPSTDTQYF. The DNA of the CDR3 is TGCAGTGCTAGAGAGAACAGGCCCTCACCTAGCACAGATACGCAGTATTTT.

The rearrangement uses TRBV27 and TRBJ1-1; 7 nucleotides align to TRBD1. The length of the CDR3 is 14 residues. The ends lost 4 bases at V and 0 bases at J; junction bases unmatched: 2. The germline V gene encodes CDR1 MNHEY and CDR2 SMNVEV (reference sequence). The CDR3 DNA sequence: TGTGCCAGCAGTTGGACAGGACTGAACACTGAAGCTTTCTTT. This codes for CASSWTGLNTEAFF.

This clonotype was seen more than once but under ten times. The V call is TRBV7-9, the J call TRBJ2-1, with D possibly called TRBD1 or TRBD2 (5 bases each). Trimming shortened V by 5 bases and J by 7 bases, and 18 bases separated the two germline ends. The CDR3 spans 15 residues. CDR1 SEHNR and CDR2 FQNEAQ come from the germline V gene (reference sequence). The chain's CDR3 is CASSLSGTGTNEQFF. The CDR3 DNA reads TGTGCCAGCAGCCTCTCGGGCACCGGGACGAATGAGCAGTTCTTC.

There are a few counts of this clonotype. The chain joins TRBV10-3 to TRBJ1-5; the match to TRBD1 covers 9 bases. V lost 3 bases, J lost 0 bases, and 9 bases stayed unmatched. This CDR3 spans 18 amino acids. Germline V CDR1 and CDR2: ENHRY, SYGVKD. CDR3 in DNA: TGTGCCATCAGTGATTCCCGGACAGGGGAAAATAGCAATCAGCCCCAGCATTTT. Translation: CAISDSRTGENSNQPQHF.

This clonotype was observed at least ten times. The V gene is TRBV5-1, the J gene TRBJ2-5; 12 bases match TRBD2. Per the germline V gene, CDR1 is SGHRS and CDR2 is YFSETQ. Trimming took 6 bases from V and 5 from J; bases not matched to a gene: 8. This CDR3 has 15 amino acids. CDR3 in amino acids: CASTRTSGMTETQYF. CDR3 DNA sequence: TGCGCCAGCACAAGGACTAGCGGGATGACGGAGACCCAGTACTTC.

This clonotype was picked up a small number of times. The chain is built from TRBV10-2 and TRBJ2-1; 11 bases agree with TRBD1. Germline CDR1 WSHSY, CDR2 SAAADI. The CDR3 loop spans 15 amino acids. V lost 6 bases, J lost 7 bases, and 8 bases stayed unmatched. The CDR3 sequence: CASSPQGTGGNEQFF. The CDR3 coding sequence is TGCGCCAGCAGCCCGCAGGGGACAGGGGGTAATGAGCAGTTCTTC.

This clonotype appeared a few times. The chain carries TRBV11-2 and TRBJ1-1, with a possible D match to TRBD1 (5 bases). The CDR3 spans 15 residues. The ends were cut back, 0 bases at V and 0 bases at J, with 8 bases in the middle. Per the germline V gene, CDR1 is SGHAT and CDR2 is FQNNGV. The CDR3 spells CASSLERGMNTEAFF. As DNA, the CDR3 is TGTGCCAGCAGCTTAGAGAGGGGTATGAACACTGAAGCTTTCTTT.

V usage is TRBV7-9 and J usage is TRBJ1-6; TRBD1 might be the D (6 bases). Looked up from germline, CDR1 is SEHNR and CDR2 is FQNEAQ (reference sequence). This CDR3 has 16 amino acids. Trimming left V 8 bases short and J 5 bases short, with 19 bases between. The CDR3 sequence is CASRQGGSGDNSPLHF. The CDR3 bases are TGTGCCAGCCGCCAAGGGGGTAGTGGGGATAATTCACCCCTCCACTTT.

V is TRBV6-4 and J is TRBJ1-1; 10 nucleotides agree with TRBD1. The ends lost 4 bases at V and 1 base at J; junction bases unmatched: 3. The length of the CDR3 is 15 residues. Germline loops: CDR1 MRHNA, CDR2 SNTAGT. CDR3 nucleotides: TGTGCCAGCAGTGCAAGGGACAGGGGGAACACTGAAGCTTTCTTT. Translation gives CASSARDRGNTEAFF.

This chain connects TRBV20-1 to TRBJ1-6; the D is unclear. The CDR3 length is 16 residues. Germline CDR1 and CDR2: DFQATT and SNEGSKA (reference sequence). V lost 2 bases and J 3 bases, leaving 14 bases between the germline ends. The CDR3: CSARPTGRLYNSPLHF. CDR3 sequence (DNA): TGCAGTGCTAGACCGACTGGACGGCTCTATAATTCACCCCTCCACTTT.

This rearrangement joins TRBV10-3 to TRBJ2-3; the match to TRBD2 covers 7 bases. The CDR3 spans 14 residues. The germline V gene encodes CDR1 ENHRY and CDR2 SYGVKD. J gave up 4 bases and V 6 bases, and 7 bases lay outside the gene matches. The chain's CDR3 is CAIRAGPKPDTQYF. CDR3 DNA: TGTGCCATCAGAGCGGGACCGAAACCAGATACGCAGTATTTT.

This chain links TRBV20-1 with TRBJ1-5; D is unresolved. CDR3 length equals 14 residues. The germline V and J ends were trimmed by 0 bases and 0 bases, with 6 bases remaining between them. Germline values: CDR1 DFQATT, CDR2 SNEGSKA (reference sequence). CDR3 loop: CSARDRSSNQPQHF. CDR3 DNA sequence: TGCAGTGCTAGAGACAGGAGTAGCAATCAGCCCCAGCATTTT.

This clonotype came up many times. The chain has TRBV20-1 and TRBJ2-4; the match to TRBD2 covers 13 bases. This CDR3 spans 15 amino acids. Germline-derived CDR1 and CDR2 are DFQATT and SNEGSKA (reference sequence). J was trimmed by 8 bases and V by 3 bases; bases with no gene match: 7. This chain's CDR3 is CSASVTSGRADIQYF. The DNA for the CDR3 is TGCAGTGCTAGCGTCACTAGCGGGAGGGCGGACATTCAGTACTTC.

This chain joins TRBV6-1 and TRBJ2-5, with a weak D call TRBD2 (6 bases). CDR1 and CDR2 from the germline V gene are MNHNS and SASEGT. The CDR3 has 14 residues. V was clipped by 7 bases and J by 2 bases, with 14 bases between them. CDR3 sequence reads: CASNPTAGQETQYF. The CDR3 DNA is TGTGCCAGCAATCCTACGGCGGGGCAAGAGACCCAGTACTTC.

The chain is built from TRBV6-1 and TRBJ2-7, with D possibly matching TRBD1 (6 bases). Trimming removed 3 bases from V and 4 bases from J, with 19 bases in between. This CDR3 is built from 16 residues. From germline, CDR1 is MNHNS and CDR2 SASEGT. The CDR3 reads CASSDPGIRGAYEQYV. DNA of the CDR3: TGTGCCAGCAGTGATCCTGGTATCAGGGGCGCATACGAGCAGTACGTC.

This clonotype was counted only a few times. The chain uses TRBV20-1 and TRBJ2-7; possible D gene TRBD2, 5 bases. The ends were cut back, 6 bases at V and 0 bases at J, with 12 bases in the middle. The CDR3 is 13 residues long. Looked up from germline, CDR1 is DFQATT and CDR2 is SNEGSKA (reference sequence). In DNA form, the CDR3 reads TGCAGTGCGCCAGCGGAGAGCTCCTACGAGCAGTACTTC. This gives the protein CSAPAESSYEQYF.

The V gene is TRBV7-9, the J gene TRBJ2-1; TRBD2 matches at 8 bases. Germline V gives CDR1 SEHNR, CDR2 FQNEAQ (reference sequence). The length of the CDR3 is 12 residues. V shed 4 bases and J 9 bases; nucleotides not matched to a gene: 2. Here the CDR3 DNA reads TGTGCCAGCAGCTCGGGGGGGTTTGAGCAGTTCTTC. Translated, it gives CASSSGGFEQFF.